These 21 T cell receptor beta chains originate from one sample sequenced in a study of T cells expressing NK-cell markers. One entry per CDR3 protein, without DNA, is what TCRdb gives after re-calling the 5' RACE reads. This repertoire comprises hundreds of thousands of distinct CDR3 sequences; its ten largest clones make up roughly 5.2%. Sequenced input: blood T cells: a sorted CD56 or NKG2C T cell subset, CD4+ or CD8+ T cells, or bulk PBMC T cells (not recorded which). Receptor source: a man aged 18-75 years in good health.

This chain uses TRBV18 with TRBJ2-5; the TRBD1 assignment by TCRdb is unverifiable without DNA. The CDR3 runs to 15 residues. CDR1 is KGHSH, CDR2 LQKENI, per germline. CDR3 amino acids: CASTLTGRVRETQYF.

The rearrangement uses TRBV6-6 and TRBJ2-3; TCRdb gives TRBD1 as the D gene, but with no DNA this cannot be confirmed. CDR3 length: 13 amino acids. Germline V gives CDR1 MNHNY, CDR2 SVGAGI (reference sequence). This CDR3 reads CASTPPKGNTQYF.

This CDR3 is CAWSRAGTTEQFF. V and J are TRBV30 and TRBJ2-1; the TCRdb D gene call, TRBD2, has no DNA to confirm it. This CDR3 contains 13 residues. The germline CDR1 and CDR2 sequences are GTSNPN and SVGIG (reference sequence).

The chain uses TRBV5-6 and TRBJ2-1. Per germline, CDR1 SGHDT and CDR2 YYEEEE. CDR3 length: 15 amino acids. This CDR3 is CASSLEQGSYNEQFF.

This chain connects TRBV6-1 to TRBJ1-4; TCRdb selects TRBD1, and the lack of DNA leaves this call unchecked. CDR1 and CDR2 (germline): MNHNS, SASEGT. The CDR3 runs to 15 residues. CDR3 residues: CASSETGSTGGKLFF.

The chain joins TRBV7-6 to TRBJ2-5; TCRdb's D gene call, TRBD1, goes unchecked for lack of DNA. The CDR3 runs 17 residues. CDR1 is SGHVS and CDR2 is FNYEAQ in the germline V gene. CDR3 loop: CASSLVGQSGTLKTQYF. Complete variable domain (other parts from reference TRBV7-6 and TRBJ2-5): GAGVSQSPRYKVTKRGQDVALRCDPISGHVSLYWYRQALGQGPEFLTYFNYEAQQDKSGLPNDRFSAERPEGSISTLTIQRTEQRDSAMYRCASSLVGQSGTLKTQYFGPGTRLLVL.

V gene TRBV5-1 combines with J gene TRBJ2-2; the TRBD1 assignment by TCRdb is unverifiable without DNA. Germline CDR1 SGHRS, CDR2 YFSETQ. This CDR3 region has 14 residues. The CDR3 protein is CATGTGHNTGELFF.

The rearrangement uses TRBV20-1 and TRBJ2-7; TCRdb names TRBD1, which stays unverified in the absence of DNA. CDR1 is DFQATT, CDR2 SNEGSKA, per germline (reference sequence). The CDR3 consists of 16 residues. The CDR3 protein is CSASLRQGQIFSEQYF.

This chain uses TRBV6-5 with TRBJ2-3. This CDR3 comprises 11 residues. Germline values: CDR1 MNHEY, CDR2 SVGAGI. The CDR3 here is CASVEADTQYF.

The rearrangement joins TRBV7-2 to TRBJ2-5. The CDR3 is 16 amino acids. Germline CDR1 and CDR2: SGHTA and FQGNSA. CDR3 region: CASSLVRWERQETQYF.

The rearrangement links TRBV19 to TRBJ2-7; as DNA is missing, the TRBD1 call by TCRdb cannot be tested. The CDR3 sequence is 14 residues long. Germline assignment: CDR1 LNHDA and CDR2 SQIVND (reference sequence). The CDR3 protein is CASSEPGRLYEQYF.

This sequence joins TRBV19 and TRBJ2-1; TCRdb indicates TRBD2, and absent DNA this call remains unverified. Germline V gene data show CDR1 as LNHDA and CDR2 as SQIVND (reference sequence). The CDR3 covers 14 residues. This CDR3 reads CASSISGSRNEQFF.

The chain carries TRBV12-3 or TRBV12-4 and TRBJ1-2; TCRdb's assignment of TRBD1 cannot be checked, as there is no DNA. The CDR3 runs to 15 residues. Here the CDR3 reads CASRDYRDLNYGYTF.

V is TRBV6-1 and J is TRBJ2-3; TCRdb selects TRBD1, and the lack of DNA leaves this call unchecked. The CDR3 is 15 residues long. The germline V gene has CDR1 MNHNS and CDR2 SASEGT. The CDR3 spells CASRPQGTSTDTQYF.

This sequence joins TRBV12-5 and TRBJ1-5; with no DNA, the TCRdb D assignment of TRBD1 cannot be verified. The germline V gene has CDR1 LGHNT and CDR2 FRNRAP. The CDR3 has 16 amino acids. CDR3 loop: CASGPPGGYSNQPQHF.

The chain carries TRBV18 and TRBJ2-3; TCRdb indicates TRBD2, and absent DNA this call remains unverified. The CDR3 sequence is 16 residues long. Germline loops: CDR1 KGHSH, CDR2 LQKENI. The CDR3 here is CASSQSGGAISNTQYF. Complete variable domain (other parts from reference TRBV18 and TRBJ2-3): NAGVMQNPRHLVRRRGQEARLRCSPMKGHSHVYWYRQLPEEGLKFMVYLQKENIIDESGMPKERFSAEFPKEGPSILRIQQVVRGDSAAYFCASSQSGGAISNTQYFGPGTRLTVL.

This sequence joins TRBV14 and TRBJ2-3. Germline CDR1 reads SGHDN; CDR2 reads FVKESK. The CDR3 loop spans 14 amino acids. The CDR3 spells CASSQLIGTDTQYF. Full variable domain (outside the CDR3, taken from reference TRBV14 and TRBJ2-3): EAGVTQFPSHSVIEKGQTVTLRCDPISGHDNLYWYRRVMGKEIKFLLHFVKESKQDESGMPNNRFLAERTGGTYSTLKVQPAELEDSGVYFCASSQLIGTDTQYFGPGTRLTVL.

The genes are TRBV20-1 and TRBJ1-2; lacking DNA, the TRBD1 call made by TCRdb goes unchecked. The CDR3 is made up of 14 amino acids. Per the germline V gene, CDR1 is DFQATT and CDR2 is SNEGSKA (reference sequence). CDR3 amino acids: CSASAPRDRGGYTF.

The gene calls are TRBV7-2 and TRBJ2-5; checking the TCRdb D call of TRBD2 is not possible without DNA. CDR1 and CDR2 from the germline V gene are SGHTA and FQGNSA. The CDR3 spans 16 residues. The CDR3 sequence: CASSQILAGQKETQYF. The complete variable domain, with remaining parts taken from reference TRBV7-2 and TRBJ2-5, reads GAGVSQSPSNKVTEKGKDVELRCDPISGHTALYWYRQSLGQGLEFLIYFQGNSAPDKSGLPSDRFSAERTGGSVSTLTIQRTQQEDSAVYLCASSQILAGQKETQYFGPGTRLLVL.

This sequence joins TRBV27 and TRBJ1-6; checking the TCRdb D call of TRBD1 is not possible without DNA. Germline assignment: CDR1 MNHEY and CDR2 SMNVEV (reference sequence). This CDR3 has 15 amino acids. The CDR3 protein is CASKRGNSYNSPLHF.

J is TRBJ2-7 and V is TRBV18. Per germline, CDR1 KGHSH and CDR2 LQKENI. CDR3 length equals 15 residues. The CDR3 sequence is CASSQPGLHSYEQYF.